This paragraph reports one TCR beta chain. This clonotype is medium-sized (0.01 to 0.1%) in terms of sample share. Nothing much larger sits one base from this clone, and base qualities are not available. Reading the germline V gene (reference sequence) gives CDR1 LNHDA and CDR2 SQIVND. Trimming removed 5 bases from V and 0 bases from J, leaving 11 bases between the germline ends. From the cysteine up to the phenylalanine, the CDR3 has a length of 15 residues. Only the CDR3 portion is preserved as DNA: 45 bases, with reading frame beginning at the first base. The library was prepared using 5' RACE. TCRbeta libraries were pooled in proportion to their sorted cell numbers before sequencing. Total RNA was extracted from sorted cells with RNAzol RT, and cDNA was synthesized with an oligo(dT) primer and a template-switching oligo. The TCRbeta V-CDR3-J region was amplified by PCR between a SMARTer oligo primer and a TCRbeta constant-region primer using Kapa HiFi. Illumina adaptors and sample-specific index barcodes were added in a second PCR, followed by HighPrep bead cleanup and Bioanalyzer confirmation of a band of roughly 650 bp. Sequencing of the libraries was done on an Illumina MiSeq using 2x151 bp paired-end reads. The authors' analysis ran thus. Reads were demultiplexed with an in-house Java program, and TCRbeta annotations were assigned and clonotypes were counted with MiXCR. Repertoire overlap was measured with Morisita-Horn indices from the R package vegan, along with UPGMA clustering and Circos plots of recurring clonotypes. Shannon diversity and richness were normalized to the maximum possible value based on input cell numbers, so that values between 0 and 1 were obtained. CDR3beta sequences were aligned using MUSCLE, distances were calculated using SeqinR, and multidimensional scaling was plotted in R. In-frame beta chains were kept once TCRdb had trimmed the public reads at Q25 with fastp and called clones with MiXCR. Each entry is one CDR3 protein sequence, shown with its most common DNA and genes. TCRdb assigned the V and J calls; the authors' analysis was not used. For this sample the table gives hundreds of distinct CDR3 sequences, of which around 2.4% were detected only once. The ten largest clones capture approximately 30% of the sample.

PBMCs were stained with CellTrace CFSE and grown for 6 days in RPMI containing about 8.5% human serum and peptide pools at approximately 1 ug/mL each. Unfixed proliferating CD4 T cells were sorted on a BD FACSAria as live CD56-CD19-CD16-CD3+CD4+ CFSE-low cells. Enrolled adults were healthy and seronegative for ZIKV, JEV, YFV, DENV and WNV by microneutralization screening. Samples were obtained from a phase 1, double-blinded, randomized, placebo-controlled trial of an alum-adjuvanted Zika purified-inactivated virus (ZPIV) vaccine. Peripheral blood mononuclear cells were isolated using a standard procedure and then kept frozen in liquid nitrogen until they were used. The source of the sample is a study of Japanese encephalitis immunity and Zika vaccine responses (dated by TCRdb to 2020 to 2022). With regard to the full study: Each included participant got alum-adjuvanted ZPIV three times, at weeks 0, 4 and 28, with every dose being 5.0 ug. About a dozen participants were given two doses of JEV vaccine (IXIARO) 28 days apart, two to three months before the first ZPIV dose. One dose of YFV vaccine (YF-VAX) was administered before ZPIV to about 12 participants, and fewer than ten participants were flavivirus-naive. More than 5 representative participants per pre-vaccination group were picked for TCR sequencing, using samples from week 52 and from week 0, the point after pre-vaccination but before ZPIV. TCR repertoires from three flavivirus-naive individuals were also analyzed at weeks 2, 6 and 52 after the start of ZPIV vaccination. For stimulations, either ZIKV structural-protein peptide pools divided into flavivirus-conserved and non-conserved sets or JEV or YFV peptides matching the pre-vaccination were used. ZIKV peptides were 15-mers overlapping by 11 residues, selected for NetMHCpan/NetMHCII-predicted epitopes with affinity below 50 nM. The study tested whether CD4 T cell responses to the Zika vaccine were shaped by prior Japanese encephalitis virus (JEV) or yellow fever virus (YFV) vaccination. The paper as a whole reports these results and caveats: Peptide-pool deconvolution was not performed because of sample size limitations, and consequently the individual peptides driving cross-reactive responses were not identified. CD8 T cell responses to ZIKV peptide pools were of very low magnitude and seen in only a few individuals. Samples clustered by participant with no similarity between individuals, suggesting no public TCRs were detected. After ZPIV, a significant decrease in repertoire richness of CD4 T cells responding to conserved ZIKV epitopes was observed in JEV-pre-vaccinated donors. Only a subset of trial participants with three doses and adequate samples was analyzed, not the entire vaccinated cohort. Higher repertoire similarity across time-points and stimulations was observed in JEV-pre-vaccinated donors than in YFV-pre-vaccinated donors, indicating that more clonotypes were common to ZIKV and JEV stimulation.

Recombination joined TRBV19 with TRBJ1-5; the D gene is not confidently resolved. This sequence originates from an adult man who received an inactivated Zika virus vaccine. The sequences come from antigen-activated CD4+ T cells from blood, cultured, collected during a Zika inactivated vaccine study. The CDR3 in this case is CASSRSQYSNQPQHF. The nucleotide sequence is TGTGCCAGTAGTCGGTCGCAGTATAGCAATCAGCCCCAGCATTTT.